This T cell receptor beta chain was sequenced in a study of blood T cell repertoires in COVID-19 (TCRdb year 2020). Regarding the research as a whole: Samples from collaborators originated in the United States, Italy and Spain and spanned both the acute and convalescent phases of COVID-19. The repertoires were released in a freely available public database intended as a resource for research on the immune response to SARS-CoV-2. Nearly every sample came with metadata listing a de-identified subject ID, COVID-19 status, age in years and sex. Subjects who had been exposed to COVID-19, were actively infected with it, or had recovered from it provided the deeply sampled blood TCRbeta repertoires that made up the dataset. The prospective study material was composed of cDNA or gDNA derived from T cells, B-cell-depleted T cells, or PBMCs. Samples came from the ongoing ImmuneRACE study (first 160 participants) plus 1,254 subjects from 6 global collaborators. Where available, HLA class I and class II types were obtained from metadata supplied by the sample provider rather than from assay-based typing.

Reading from cysteine to phenylalanine, the CDR3 counts 12 amino acids. The only DNA kept is the CDR3, 36 bases in frame from the first base. The germline V gene supplies CDR1 KGHSH and CDR2 LQKENI. V is reduced by 3 bases and J by 7 bases, leaving a spacing of 9 bases between them. A single count supports this clone. What this receptor recognizes is not known. No much larger clone is present one base from it, and per-base qualities are unavailable. TCRbeta CDR3 regions were amplified from genomic DNA using the immunoSEQ Assay, a bias-controlled multiplex PCR. In the paper's pipeline: The number of nucleated cells in each sample was estimated by amplification of reference gene primers within the assay. To quantify the absolute abundance of each unique TCRbeta CDR3 rearrangement, sequence reads were collapsed and filtered. For each sample, productive Simpson clonality was calculated as the square root of Simpson's diversity index over productive rearrangements. Drawn from immuneACCESS, this table holds only the in-frame rearrangements with V and J called that TCRdb kept. Clones are partly lost; checked studies trace under half to an unresolved V gene and leave the rest unexplained. D and trimming were read from the DNA, whereas the V and J calls and clone size are those reported in that table. The sample profile shows some 120,000 clones; around 80% of them were found once. The ten top clones hold less than 9% of the sample.

Collaborating institutions collected whole blood in K2EDTA tubes following their own protocols. For TCRbeta analysis, collaborator samples were shipped as frozen whole blood, as isolated PBMCs, or as DNA extracted from either sample type. Overall study results and their limits: The quantity of clinical and demographic metadata differed by source and by participant and was supplied without curation.

The sequencing sample was made of peripheral blood. This TCR was recovered from a man between 65 and 85 years old with active or convalescent COVID-19. Here the chain combines TRBV18 and TRBJ1-1; the D gene remains uncertain. The CDR3 amino acid sequence is: CASSPSLSEAFF. The DNA sequence is given as TGTGCCAGCTCACCTTCCCTTAGTGAAGCTTTCTTT. With the portions outside the CDR3 filled from the reference TRBV18 and TRBJ1-1 genes, the complete variable region becomes NAGVMQNPRHLVRRRGQEARLRCSPMKGHSHVYWYRQLPEEGLKFMVYLQKENIIDESGMPKERFSAEFPKEGPSILRIQQVVRGDSAAYFCASSPSLSEAFFGQGTRLTVV.